This is a list of T cell receptor beta chains from one sample in a study of blood T cell repertoires in COVID-19. Sequencing used immunoSEQ multiplex PCR; TCRdb keeps in-frame clones, though not all of them. The sample shows just over 80,000 clones, 81% of them seen only once. Material for sequencing was peripheral blood. Every receptor here comes from a man of 80 years or more with acute or convalescent COVID-19. The CDR3 runs from the conserved cysteine through the conserved F or W. A D gene is named only where the DNA matches it firmly. For some rows the clone size is stated as once, few or many, or as a class when expanded; others skip it.

J	D	V	size	DNA	CDR3
TRBJ1-3	NA	TRBV5-1	NA	TGCGCCAGCAGCTCTGGACAGAGAAAAACCTGGGGTTCTGGAAACACCATATATTTT	CASSSGQRKTWGSGNTIYF
TRBJ2-7	TRBD2	TRBV4-2	NA	TGTGCCAGCAGCCCCGGACTAGCGGGAGAGGGGCCCTACGAGCAGTACTTC	CASSPGLAGEGPYEQYF
TRBJ1-4	NA	TRBV15	NA	TGTGCCACCAGCAGTCCGGGAAACAATGAAAAACTGTTTTTT	CATSSPGNNEKLFF
TRBJ2-1	TRBD2	TRBV29-1	NA	TGCAGCGTCGACCTATGGGGGAGGGGATCCTACAATGAGCAGTTCTTC	CSVDLWGRGSYNEQFF
TRBJ1-1	NA	TRBV7-3	NA	TGTGCCAGCAGCTTAACGGCAGAGGTGAACACTGAAGCTTTCTTT	CASSLTAEVNTEAFF
TRBJ1-3	NA	TRBV6-4	NA	TGTGCCACCCAGTTAAGTCGACAGGACCAAGAAGGAAACACCATATATTTT	CATQLSRQDQEGNTIYF
TRBJ2-7	NA	TRBV5-1	few	TGCGCCAGCCAGGAAGTCTCTACCTACGAGCAGTACTTC	CASQEVSTYEQYF
TRBJ1-6	NA	TRBV3-1/TRBV3-2	NA	TGTGCCAGCAGCAGTGGTCTCATACATCATAATTCACCCCTCCACTTT	CASSSGLIHHNSPLHF
TRBJ2-1	NA	TRBV12-3/TRBV12-4	once	TGTGCCAGCAGTTTTCGGGAGTTTAATGAGCAGTTCTTC	CASSFREFNEQFF
TRBJ1-5	NA	TRBV5-1	NA	TGCGCCAGCAGCTTGGTCGGGGGGCGCGATCAGCCCCAGCATTTT	CASSLVGGRDQPQHF
TRBJ2-7	TRBD2	TRBV7-2	NA	TGTGCCAGCAGCGAACTAGCGGGAGGGCGGCGCGAGCAGTACTTC	CASSELAGGRREQYF
TRBJ1-6	NA	TRBV30	once	TGTGCCTGGAGTGAGGGGAATTCACCCCTCCACTTT	CAWSEGNSPLHF
TRBJ1-1	TRBD1	TRBV19	NA	TGTGCCAGTAGTAGGACAGGGTCGGCCTTGAACACTGAAGCTTTCTTT	CASSRTGSALNTEAFF
TRBJ1-1	NA	TRBV5-1	NA	TGCGCCAGCAGGGGACACCTGAACACTGAAGCTTTCTTT	CASRGHLNTEAFF
TRBJ2-1	TRBD2	TRBV19	NA	TGTGCCAGTAGCGCCGGGACTAGCGCTTACAATGAGCAGTTCTTC	CASSAGTSAYNEQFF
TRBJ2-7	NA	TRBV5-5	NA	TGTGCCAGCAGCCGACGGGACACCTACGAGCAGTACTTC	CASSRRDTYEQYF
TRBJ2-1	NA	TRBV30	NA	TGTGCCTGGAGAGTAGCGTGGCCCTACAATGAGCAGTTCTTC	CAWRVAWPYNEQFF
TRBJ2-1	TRBD2	TRBV5-1	NA	TGCGCCAGCAGCTTGGCGACTAGCGGGAGGGCCTACAATGAGCAGTTCTTC	CASSLATSGRAYNEQFF
TRBJ2-7	NA	TRBV4-1	NA	TGCGCCAGCAGCCGATTACTAGGATACGAGCAGTACTTC	CASSRLLGYEQYF
TRBJ1-2	NA	TRBV29-1	NA	TGCAGCGTTGAAGCGGAGGGGTATGGCTACACCTTC	CSVEAEGYGYTF
TRBJ1-1	NA	TRBV5-1	NA	TGCGCCAGCAGCCCGGGGGGGGCTATGAACACTGAAGCTTTCTTT	CASSPGGAMNTEAFF
TRBJ2-1	NA	TRBV14	NA	TGTGCCAGCAGCCAACTAGTAGGCATCGATGAGCAGTTCTTC	CASSQLVGIDEQFF
TRBJ1-5	TRBD1	TRBV6-2/TRBV6-3	few	TGTGCCAGCAGCCGGACAGGGGCTGGGCCCCAGCATTTT	CASSRTGAGPQHF
TRBJ2-3	TRBD2	TRBV30	NA	TGTGCCTGGAGTGCCAGCGGGAGGGTTACAGATACGCAGTATTTT	CAWSASGRVTDTQYF
TRBJ1-1	TRBD1	TRBV10-2	NA	TGCGCCAGCAGACCGGGACAGCTGAACACTGAAGCTTTCTTT	CASRPGQLNTEAFF
TRBJ1-4	NA	TRBV6-1	NA	TGTGCCAGCAGTGAAGAGGCGGGGGCCCGGGGTGAAAAACTGTTTTTT	CASSEEAGARGEKLFF
TRBJ2-1	TRBD1	TRBV7-3	NA	TGTGCCAGCAGCTCAGGGGGCTTTGAGCAGTTCTTC	CASSSGGFEQFF